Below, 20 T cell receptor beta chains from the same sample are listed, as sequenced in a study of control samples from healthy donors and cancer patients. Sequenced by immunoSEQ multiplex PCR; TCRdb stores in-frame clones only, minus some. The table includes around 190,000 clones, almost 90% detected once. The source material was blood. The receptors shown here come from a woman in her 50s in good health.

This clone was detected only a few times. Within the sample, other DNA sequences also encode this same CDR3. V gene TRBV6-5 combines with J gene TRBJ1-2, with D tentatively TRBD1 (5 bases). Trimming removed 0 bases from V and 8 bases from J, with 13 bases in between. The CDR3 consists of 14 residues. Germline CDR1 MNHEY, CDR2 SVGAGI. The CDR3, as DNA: TGTGCCAGCAGTTACTCGAAGTCAGGGTGGGGCTACACCTTC. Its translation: CASSYSKSGWGYTF.

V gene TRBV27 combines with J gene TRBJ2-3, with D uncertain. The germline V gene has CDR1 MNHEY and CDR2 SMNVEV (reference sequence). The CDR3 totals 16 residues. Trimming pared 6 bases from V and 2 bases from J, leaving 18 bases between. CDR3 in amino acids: CASRPARLGYTDTQYF. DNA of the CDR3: TGTGCCAGCAGGCCGGCGAGGTTAGGGTACACAGATACGCAGTATTTT.

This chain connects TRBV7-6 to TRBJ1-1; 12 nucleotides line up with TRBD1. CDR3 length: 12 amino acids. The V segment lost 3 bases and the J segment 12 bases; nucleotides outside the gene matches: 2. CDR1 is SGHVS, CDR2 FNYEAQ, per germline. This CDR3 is CASSLGQGAPFF. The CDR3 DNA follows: TGTGCCAGCAGCTTGGGACAGGGGGCCCCTTTCTTT.

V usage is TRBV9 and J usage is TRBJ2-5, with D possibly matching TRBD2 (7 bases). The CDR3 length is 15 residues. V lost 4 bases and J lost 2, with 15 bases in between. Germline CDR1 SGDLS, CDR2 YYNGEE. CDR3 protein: CASSSGGGPQETQYF. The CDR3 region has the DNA TGTGCCAGCAGCTCGGGCGGGGGCCCACAAGAGACCCAGTACTTC.

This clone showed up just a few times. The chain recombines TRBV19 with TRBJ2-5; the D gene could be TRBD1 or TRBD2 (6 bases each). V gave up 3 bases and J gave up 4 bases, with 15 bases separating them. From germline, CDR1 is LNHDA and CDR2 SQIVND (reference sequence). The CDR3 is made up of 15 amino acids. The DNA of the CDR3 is TGTGCCAGTAGTATCGGAGGGGGGCGGCGAGAGACCCAGTACTTC. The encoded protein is CASSIGGGRRETQYF.

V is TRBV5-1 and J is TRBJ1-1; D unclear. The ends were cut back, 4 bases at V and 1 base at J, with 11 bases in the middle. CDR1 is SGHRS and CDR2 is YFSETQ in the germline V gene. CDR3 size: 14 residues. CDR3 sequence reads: CASSQGRRNTEAFF. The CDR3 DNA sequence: TGCGCCAGCAGCCAAGGACGGCGGAACACTGAAGCTTTCTTT.

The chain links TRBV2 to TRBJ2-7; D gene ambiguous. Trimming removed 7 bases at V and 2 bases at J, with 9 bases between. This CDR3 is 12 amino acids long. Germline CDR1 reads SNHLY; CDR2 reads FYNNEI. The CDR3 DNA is TGTGCCAGCACCCAACTTACCTACGAGCAGTACTTC. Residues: CASTQLTYEQYF. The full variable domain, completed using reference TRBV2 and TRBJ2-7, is EPEVTQTPSHQVTQMGQEVILRCVPISNHLYFYWYRQILGQKVEFLVSFYNNEISEKSEIFDDQFSVERPDGSNFTLKIRSTKLEDSAMYFCASTQLTYEQYFGPGTRLTVT.

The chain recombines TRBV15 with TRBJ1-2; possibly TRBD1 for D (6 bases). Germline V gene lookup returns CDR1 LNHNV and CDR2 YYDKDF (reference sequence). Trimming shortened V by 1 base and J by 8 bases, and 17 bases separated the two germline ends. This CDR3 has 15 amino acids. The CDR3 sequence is CATSRGAGGRRGYTF. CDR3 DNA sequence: TGTGCCACCAGCAGAGGCGCGGGGGGGCGGCGGGGCTACACCTTC.

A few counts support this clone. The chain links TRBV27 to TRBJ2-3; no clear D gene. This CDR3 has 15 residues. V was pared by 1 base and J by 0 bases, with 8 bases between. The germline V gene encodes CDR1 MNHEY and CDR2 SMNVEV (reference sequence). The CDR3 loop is CASSLWPLSTDTQYF. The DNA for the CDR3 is TGTGCCAGCAGTTTATGGCCTCTAAGCACAGATACGCAGTATTTT.

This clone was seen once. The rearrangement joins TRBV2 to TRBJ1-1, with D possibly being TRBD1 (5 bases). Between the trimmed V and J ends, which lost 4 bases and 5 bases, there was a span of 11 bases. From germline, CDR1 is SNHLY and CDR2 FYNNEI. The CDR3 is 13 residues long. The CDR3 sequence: CASSGQPWTEAFF. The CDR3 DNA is TGTGCCAGCAGTGGACAGCCCTGGACTGAAGCTTTCTTT.

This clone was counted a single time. In nucleotides, the CDR3 is TGTGCCAGCAGCCCACAGGGGGCCGGGGAGCTGTTTTTT. Encoded protein: CASSPQGAGELFF. The gene calls are TRBV7-6 and TRBJ2-2; 8 bases align to TRBD1. V gave up 5 bases and J gave up 6 bases; unmatched junction bases: 2. The CDR3 covers 13 residues. From germline, CDR1 is SGHVS and CDR2 FNYEAQ.

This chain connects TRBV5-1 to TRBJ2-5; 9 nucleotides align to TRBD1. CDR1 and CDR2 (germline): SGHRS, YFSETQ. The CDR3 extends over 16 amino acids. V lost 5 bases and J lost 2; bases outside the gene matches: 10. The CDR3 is CASRNQQGAPQETQYF. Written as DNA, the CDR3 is TGCGCCAGCAGAAATCAACAGGGGGCCCCACAAGAGACCCAGTACTTC.

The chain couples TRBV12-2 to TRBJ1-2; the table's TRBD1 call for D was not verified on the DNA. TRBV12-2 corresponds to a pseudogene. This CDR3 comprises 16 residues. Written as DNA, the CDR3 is TGTGCAAGTCGGTCAGCCGGGACAGGGGGAATCTGGGGCTACACCTTC. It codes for CASRSAGTGGIWGYTF.

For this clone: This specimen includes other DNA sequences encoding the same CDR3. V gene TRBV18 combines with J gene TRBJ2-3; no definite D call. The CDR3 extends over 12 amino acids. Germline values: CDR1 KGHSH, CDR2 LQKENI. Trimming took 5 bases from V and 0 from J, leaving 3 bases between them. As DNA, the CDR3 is TGTGCCAGCTCAACTAGCACAGATACGCAGTATTTT. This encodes CASSTSTDTQYF.

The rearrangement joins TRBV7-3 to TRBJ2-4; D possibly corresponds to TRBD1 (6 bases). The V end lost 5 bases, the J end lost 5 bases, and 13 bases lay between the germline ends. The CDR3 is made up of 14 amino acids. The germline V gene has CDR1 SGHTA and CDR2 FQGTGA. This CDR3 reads CASSPSTGQNIQYF. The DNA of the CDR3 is TGTGCCAGCAGCCCCTCTACAGGGCAAAACATTCAGTACTTC.

The CDR3 sequence: CASMNRGYEKLFF. For the CDR3, the DNA is TGTGCCAGCATGAACAGGGGATATGAAAAACTGTTTTTT. This chain connects TRBV12-3 or TRBV12-4 to TRBJ1-4; TRBD1 matches 7 bases. The CDR3 is made up of 13 amino acids. After removal of 7 bases from V and 6 bases from J, the junction contained 5 bases not matched to a gene.

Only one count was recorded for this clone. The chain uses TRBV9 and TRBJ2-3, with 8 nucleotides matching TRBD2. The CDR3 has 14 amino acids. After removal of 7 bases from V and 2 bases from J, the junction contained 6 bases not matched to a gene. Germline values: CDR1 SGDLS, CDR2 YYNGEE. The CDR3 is CASASGGTTDTQYF. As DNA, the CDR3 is TGTGCCAGCGCCAGCGGGGGAACCACAGATACGCAGTATTTT.

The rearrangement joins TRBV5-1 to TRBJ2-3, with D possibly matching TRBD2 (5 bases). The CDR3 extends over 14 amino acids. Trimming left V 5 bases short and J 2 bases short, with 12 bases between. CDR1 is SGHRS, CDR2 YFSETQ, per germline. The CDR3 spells CASSGRGDTDTQYF. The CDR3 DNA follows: TGCGCCAGCAGTGGTCGGGGAGACACAGATACGCAGTATTTT. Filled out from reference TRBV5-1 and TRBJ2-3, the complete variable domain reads KAGVTQTPRYLIKTRGQQVTLSCSPISGHRSVSWYQQTPGQGLQFLFEYFSETQRNKGNFPGRFSGRQFSNSRSEMNVSTLELGDSALYLCASSGRGDTDTQYFGPGTRLTVL.

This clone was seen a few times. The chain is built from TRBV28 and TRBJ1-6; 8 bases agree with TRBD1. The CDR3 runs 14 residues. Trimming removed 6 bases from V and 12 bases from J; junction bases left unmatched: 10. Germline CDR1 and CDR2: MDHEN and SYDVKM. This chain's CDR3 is CASRAGTGGLPLHF. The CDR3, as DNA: TGTGCCAGCAGGGCCGGGACAGGAGGATTACCCCTCCACTTT.

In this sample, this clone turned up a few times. The CDR3: CASSIVPGKGYEQYF. The CDR3 bases are TGTGCCAGTAGTATAGTTCCGGGGAAAGGATACGAGCAGTACTTC. The chain links TRBV19 to TRBJ2-7; D perhaps matches TRBD2 (5 bases). This CDR3 is built from 15 residues. V was cut by 1 base and J by 4 bases, with 14 bases left in between. Germline CDR1 and CDR2: LNHDA and SQIVND (reference sequence).